Only a few counts were recorded for the clone carrying this T cell receptor beta chain. Its antigen is unidentified. Researchers barred patients who had uncontrolled infection, other autoimmune disease, pregnancy or lactation. The data originate from a study of T cells in Graves' hyperthyroidism and ophthalmopathy. Study outcomes and limitations: With a median lead of around 6.7 months before onset, the model predicted ophthalmopathy. A 13 V-J model separated ophthalmopathy from stable hyperthyroidism. Peripheral blood also featured most of the thyroid clonotypes expanded above 0.001.

The CDR3 has 14 amino acids. Germline CDR1 reads PRHDT; CDR2 reads FYEKMQ (reference sequence). V was pared by 4 bases and J by 2 bases, with 12 bases between. RNA transcripts provided the source from which TCR beta CDR3 regions were amplified. Carried out on the TCR CDR3, a first-round RT-PCR used the HTBI primer set. TCRdb reprocessed the multiplex PCR reads with MiXCR, giving one entry per CDR3 protein. The profile shows approximately 600,000 distinct CDR3 sequences, less than 25% of them singletons. Sequenced input: blood. The sequence was collected from a young man with Graves' ophthalmopathy. This chain connects TRBV13 to TRBJ2-7; D is ambiguous. As DNA, the CDR3 is TGTGCCAGCAGCTCGGGCCCCCGCGCCTACGAGCAGTACTTC. Protein sequence: CASSSGPRAYEQYF.